These T cell receptor beta chains were read from a single sample in a study of glioma-infiltrating T cells after dendritic cell vaccination. Sequencing was performed with immunoSEQ multiplex PCR; in TCRdb, only in-frame clones are kept and a portion is missing. The sample holds some 70,000 clones; about 86% are singletons and the top ten take 7.9%. This sample comprised blood, obtained before dendritic cell vaccination. These receptors were collected from a human donor with glioblastoma. CDR3s include the opening cysteine and the closing phenylalanine or tryptophan. The D gene is left open where the match is weak. Clone size is stated in some rows and not others, as once, few, many or a class when expanded.

D	size	V	J	DNA	CDR3
TRBD1	NA	TRBV7-6	TRBJ2-7	TGTGCCAGCAGCTTAGATGACAGGGAAGCTTGGGAGCAGTACTTC	CASSLDDREAWEQYF
NA	NA	TRBV5-1	TRBJ2-1	TGCGCCAGCAGCTTGGCCAACAGGTACAATGAGCAGTTCTTC	CASSLANRYNEQFF
NA	NA	TRBV9	TRBJ2-4	TGTGCCAGCAGCCCAACAGGGTCGAACATTCAGTACTTC	CASSPTGSNIQYF
NA	NA	TRBV29-1	TRBJ1-1	TGCAGCGGAGGGAGGGACACTGAAGCTTTCTTT	CSGGRDTEAFF
TRBD1	NA	TRBV9	TRBJ1-5	TGTGCCAGCAGCGCCCGGGACAGTATCAATCAGCCCCAGCATTTT	CASSARDSINQPQHF
TRBD1	once	TRBV5-4	TRBJ1-2	TGTGCCAGCAGCCGGGGACAGGGAGAGGGCTACACCTTC	CASSRGQGEGYTF
TRBD1	NA	TRBV7-9	TRBJ1-1	TGTGCCAGCAGCCCGCGGACAGGGGCCAACACTGAAGCTTTCTTT	CASSPRTGANTEAFF
TRBD1	NA	TRBV7-9	TRBJ1-2	TGTGCCAGCAGCGCCCTCAGGGGGTCCCTTTACGGCTACACCTTC	CASSALRGSLYGYTF
NA	NA	TRBV7-6	TRBJ2-7	TGTGCCAGCAGCTCAAAGGGGGTGGAGCAGTACTTC	CASSSKGVEQYF
NA	NA	TRBV6-1	TRBJ1-2	TGTGCCACCGAACGGGGACACGGGGTGGATGGCTACACCTTC	CATERGHGVDGYTF
NA	once	TRBV9	TRBJ1-1	TGTGCCAGCAGCGTTCAGGGGAACACTGAAGCTTTCTTT	CASSVQGNTEAFF
NA	NA	TRBV27	TRBJ2-7	TGTGCCAGCAGTTTGGCGGGCTTCTCCTACGAGCAGTACTTC	CASSLAGFSYEQYF
NA	NA	TRBV6-1	TRBJ2-7	TGTGCCAGCAGCCTGGGAGGGGGGGATTGGTACGAGCAGTACTTC	CASSLGGGDWYEQYF
NA	NA	TRBV6-6	TRBJ1-1	TGTGCCAGCCACGAGGAATCTGAAGCTTTCTTT	CASHEESEAFF
NA	NA	TRBV6-4	TRBJ1-1	TGTGCCAGCAGTGGGGGGGACGGTCCGAACACTGAAGCTTTCTTT	CASSGGDGPNTEAFF
TRBD1	NA	TRBV6-6	TRBJ2-7	TGTGCCAGCAGTCTCGGGACAGGGAACTACGAGCAGTACTTC	CASSLGTGNYEQYF
TRBD1	once	TRBV5-1	TRBJ1-2	TGCGCCAGCAGCTTGGACGACAGGGAGATGGGCGGCTACACCTTC	CASSLDDREMGGYTF
TRBD1	NA	TRBV5-4	TRBJ2-7	TGTGCCAGCAGCTTAGGGACAGGAAATTCCTACGAGCAGTACTTC	CASSLGTGNSYEQYF
TRBD1	NA	TRBV18	TRBJ1-2	TGTGCCAGCTCACCGACAGGGGGCTATGGCTACACCTTC	CASSPTGGYGYTF
NA	NA	TRBV11-2	TRBJ2-2	TGTGCCAGCAGCTTAGATGGGCCAGCGAACACCGGGGAGCTGTTTTTT	CASSLDGPANTGELFF
NA	NA	TRBV11-3	TRBJ2-3	TGTGCCAGCAGCTTAGCAGGGTCAGATACGCAGTATTTT	CASSLAGSDTQYF
TRBD1	NA	TRBV5-4	TRBJ1-2	TGTGCCAGCAGCACCCCTCAGGGGGGCACCAACTATGGCTACACCTTC	CASSTPQGGTNYGYTF
NA	NA	TRBV19	TRBJ2-7	TGTGCCAGTAGTCGTGGGGGGAGCTCCTACGAGCAGTACTTC	CASSRGGSSYEQYF
NA	NA	TRBV19	TRBJ1-3	TGTGCCAGTAGTATAGACGGGACTGGAAACACCATATATTTT	CASSIDGTGNTIYF
TRBD1	NA	TRBV6-6	TRBJ2-1	TGTGCCAGCAGCCTGGGACAGGGGGCGAGGAATGAGCAGTTCTTC	CASSLGQGARNEQFF
NA	NA	TRBV9	TRBJ2-1	TGTGCCAGCAGTGTCGACATAGGAAGGTCCAATGAGCAGTTCTTC	CASSVDIGRSNEQFF
TRBD2	few	TRBV5-1	TRBJ2-3	TGCGCCAGCAGCCTCGGGACTAGGGCTAGCACAGATACGCAGTATTTT	CASSLGTRASTDTQYF
NA	NA	TRBV7-3	TRBJ1-6	TGTGCCAGCACCGATAGGAGTGGGTCACCCCTCCACTTT	CASTDRSGSPLHF
TRBD1	few	TRBV10-3	TRBJ2-1	TGTGCCATCAGGGACAGGGGCGGTGAGCAGTTCTTC	CAIRDRGGEQFF
TRBD2	NA	TRBV30	TRBJ2-3	TGTGCCTGGAGTGCCTCCAGGCTAGCGGGGGGGAGCACAGATACGCAGTATTTT	CAWSASRLAGGSTDTQYF
TRBD1	NA	TRBV5-1	TRBJ1-2	TGCGCCAGCAGCTTGGAGACAGGGGTTGCGGGCTACACCTTC	CASSLETGVAGYTF
TRBD1	few	TRBV7-2	TRBJ2-4	TGTGCCAGCAGCTTAGCGGCAGGGGGAAACATTCAGTACTTC	CASSLAAGGNIQYF
TRBD2	NA	TRBV29-1	TRBJ2-7	TGCAGCGTAGGGAGGGTGGGCTCCTACGAGCAGTACTTC	CSVGRVGSYEQYF
TRBD1	once	TRBV27	TRBJ1-5	TGTGCCAGCAGTCGGGGACAGGGGGCCAGAAGCAATCAGCCCCAGCATTTT	CASSRGQGARSNQPQHF
NA	NA	TRBV5-4	TRBJ2-5	TGTGCCAGCAGCCTCCAGTCCGGGGAAGAGACCCAGTACTTC	CASSLQSGEETQYF
TRBD1	NA	TRBV6-5	TRBJ1-1	TGTGCCAGCAGTTCCCGGGACAGGAACACTGAAGCTTTCTTT	CASSSRDRNTEAFF
NA	NA	TRBV7-9	TRBJ1-2	TGTGCCAGCAGCTCCCCTAAAACCTATGGCTACACCTTC	CASSSPKTYGYTF
NA	NA	TRBV9	TRBJ2-1	TGTGCCAGCAGCGTAGGGGGAAGGGGGATCCGATGGAGCAATGAGCAGTTCTTC	CASSVGGRGIRWSNEQFF
TRBD1	few	TRBV5-5	TRBJ2-7	TGTGCCAGCAGCCCTAGGGGAGGGGGACAGGGGCCCTACGAGCAGTACTTC	CASSPRGGGQGPYEQYF
NA	NA	TRBV6-1	TRBJ1-1	TGTGCCAGCAGTGTACAGGGGAACACTGAAGCTTTCTTT	CASSVQGNTEAFF
NA	NA	TRBV7-9	TRBJ1-1	TGTGCCAGCAGCTTAGACCGGGACTGGGAGAACACTGAAGCTTTCTTT	CASSLDRDWENTEAFF
NA	NA	TRBV7-2	TRBJ1-1	TGTGCCAGCAGCCGCGGGACCAACCAGAACACTGAAGCTTTCTTT	CASSRGTNQNTEAFF
NA	NA	TRBV6-6	TRBJ2-2	TGTGCCAGCAGCCCCAGGGCGGTTGCGAACACCGGGGAGCTGTTTTTT	CASSPRAVANTGELFF
NA	few	TRBV4-1	TRBJ1-1	TGCGCCAGCAGCCAAGTCTCAGGGGAAACTGAAGCTTTCTTT	CASSQVSGETEAFF
TRBD1	once	TRBV28	TRBJ1-2	TGTGCCAGCAGTCAGGGACAGGGGCCTTATGGCTACACCTTC	CASSQGQGPYGYTF
TRBD1	once	TRBV7-9	TRBJ2-2	TGTGCCAGCAGCTCGCCGGGACAGGGAGGTAAAAGCGGGGAGCTGTTTTTT	CASSSPGQGGKSGELFF
NA	NA	TRBV9	TRBJ1-1	TGTGCCAGCAGCGTAGTTATGTTGGGAGCCAGCGGCACTGAAGCTTTCTTT	CASSVVMLGASGTEAFF
NA	NA	TRBV11-3	TRBJ2-2	TGTGCCAGCAGCTTAGATGGGTTTGGTAGCGCGGACACCGGGGAGCTGTTTTTT	CASSLDGFGSADTGELFF